Included here is one T cell receptor (beta chain) sequence, with context. No antigen is known for it. No per-base quality is available; no much larger clone lies one base away. This sample is drawn from a study of T cell changes during pregnancy in multiple sclerosis (dated by TCRdb to the late 2010s). Background on the whole study: In women with multiple sclerosis, the researchers looked at how the T cell repertoire shifted as pregnancy progressed.

Library construction relied on the immunoSEQ multiplex PCR assay. TCRdb retrieved this table from immuneACCESS and kept in-frame rearrangements only. Not all clones are present; in checked studies, unresolved V genes account for under half, and no reason is known for the remainder. The sample profile shows 15,000 or so clones; 80% to 90% of them were found once. Around 20% of the sample lies in the top ten. The sample in question was CD8+ T cells from peripheral blood mononuclear cells, obtained in the first trimester of pregnancy. This receptor was taken from a female donor with multiple sclerosis, enrolled in a pregnancy study.

The CDR3 in this case is CASRDRVQPQHF. The base sequence is TGTGCCAGTAGGGACAGGGTACAGCCCCAGCATTTT. The sequence links TRBV19 to TRBJ1-5; 8 central nucleotides agree with TRBD1. Reading the germline V gene (reference sequence) gives CDR1 LNHDA and CDR2 SQIVND. Inclusive of the bounding cysteine and phenylalanine, the CDR3 is 12 residues long. The sequence is cut down to CDR3 DNA, 36 bases in frame from base 1. Ends trimmed: V by 6 bases, J by 7 bases; bases unmatched to a gene: 2.